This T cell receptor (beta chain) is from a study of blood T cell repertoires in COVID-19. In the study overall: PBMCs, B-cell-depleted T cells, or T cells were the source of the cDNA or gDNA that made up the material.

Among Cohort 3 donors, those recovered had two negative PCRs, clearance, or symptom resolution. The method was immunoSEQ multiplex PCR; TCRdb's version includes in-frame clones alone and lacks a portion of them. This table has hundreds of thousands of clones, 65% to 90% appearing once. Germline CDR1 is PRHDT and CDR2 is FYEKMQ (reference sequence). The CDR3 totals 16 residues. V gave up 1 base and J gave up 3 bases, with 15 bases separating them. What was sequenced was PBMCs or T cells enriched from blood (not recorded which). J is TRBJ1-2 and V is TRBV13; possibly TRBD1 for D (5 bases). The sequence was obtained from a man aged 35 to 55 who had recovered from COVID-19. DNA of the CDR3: TGTGCCAGCAGCTTAGTAGGAAGGGTCAGGGACTATGGCTACACCTTC. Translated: CASSLVGRVRDYGYTF.